The present T cell receptor beta chain was sequenced within a study of T cells in Graves' hyperthyroidism and ophthalmopathy. Findings and caveats of the study: Stable hyperthyroidism was separated from ophthalmopathy by a model based on 13 V-J features.

Graves' hyperthyroidism qualified as stable when ophthalmopathy did not progress within 18 months. TCR beta CDR3 sequences were amplified from RNA transcripts. HTBI primers were employed in a first-round RT-PCR of the TCR CDR3. TCRdb redid the calling of the multiplex PCR reads with MiXCR, one entry per CDR3 protein. Of under 550,000 distinct CDR3 sequences in the sample, roughly an eighth were seen once. From germline, CDR1 is MNHEY and CDR2 SMNVEV (reference sequence). V was pared by 3 bases and J by 6 bases, with 5 bases of the junction left unmatched. CDR3 length: 13 amino acids. This clonotype was detected ten times or more. Antigen: not known.

Specimen: blood. This TCR was recovered from a woman aged 18-30 years with Graves' hyperthyroidism. The V and J genes are TRBV27 and TRBJ2-7; 7 bases match TRBD2. Written as DNA, the CDR3 is TGTGCCAGCAGTTTCGGTGCGGGAGCCGAGCAGTACTTC. Protein: CASSFGAGAEQYF.